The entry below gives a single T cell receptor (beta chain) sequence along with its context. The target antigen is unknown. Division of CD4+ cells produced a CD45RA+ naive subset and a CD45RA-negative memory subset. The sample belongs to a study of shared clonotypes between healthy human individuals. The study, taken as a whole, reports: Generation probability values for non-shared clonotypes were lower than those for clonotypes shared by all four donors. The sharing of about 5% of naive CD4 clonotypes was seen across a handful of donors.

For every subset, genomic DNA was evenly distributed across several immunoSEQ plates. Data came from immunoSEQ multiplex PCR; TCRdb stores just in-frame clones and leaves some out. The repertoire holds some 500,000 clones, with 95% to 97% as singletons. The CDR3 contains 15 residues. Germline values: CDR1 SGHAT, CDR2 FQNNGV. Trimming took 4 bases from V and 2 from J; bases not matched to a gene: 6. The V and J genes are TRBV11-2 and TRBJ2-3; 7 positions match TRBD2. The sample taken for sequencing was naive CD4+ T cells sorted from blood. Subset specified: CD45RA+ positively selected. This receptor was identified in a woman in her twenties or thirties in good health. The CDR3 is CASSSVGDYTDTQYF. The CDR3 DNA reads TGTGCCAGCAGCTCCGTGGGGGACTACACAGATACGCAGTATTTT.